A selection of T cell receptor beta chains follows, all from one sample in a study of CD8 T cells in Susac syndrome. TCRdb reprocessed the immunoSEQ multiplex PCR reads with MiXCR, giving one entry per CDR3 protein. The sample has under 200,000 distinct CDR3 sequences, roughly 95% seen once. What was sequenced was CD8+ T cells from PBMCs. The receptor set was obtained from a human donor with multiple sclerosis. CDR3s include the opening cysteine and the closing phenylalanine or tryptophan. D genes are given only for firm matches. Where a row states a size, it is once, few, many or the class of an expanded clone; other rows omit it.

j_call v_call d_call clone_size cdr3_aa cdr3_nt
TRBJ2-5 TRBV12-5 TRBD2 NA CASGLGTSGRTGETQYF TGTGCTAGTGGTTTGGGGACTAGCGGGAGGACGGGAGAGACCCAGTACTTC
TRBJ2-1 TRBV4-1 NA NA CASSQDDGSPAHNEQFF TGCGCCAGCAGCCAAGATGACGGTAGCCCGGCCCACAATGAGCAGTTCTTC
TRBJ2-3 TRBV27 NA NA CASSMVRTLTDTQYF TGTGCCAGCAGTATGGTGCGGACCCTCACAGATACGCAGTATTTT
TRBJ2-2 TRBV4-1 NA NA CASSQDRAPSGELFF TGCGCCAGCAGCCAAGATAGAGCCCCGTCCGGGGAGCTGTTTTTT
TRBJ1-1 TRBV9 NA once CASSVGALLNTEAFF TGTGCCAGCAGCGTAGGCGCATTACTGAACACTGAAGCTTTTTTT
TRBJ1-1 TRBV27 NA NA CASSLSVGSNTEAFF TGTGCCAGCAGTTTATCGGTGGGGTCTAACACTGAAGCTTTCTTT
TRBJ2-3 TRBV6-5 NA NA CASSIGRPDTQYF TGTGCCAGCAGTATCGGACGTCCAGATACGCAGTATTTT
TRBJ2-7 TRBV27 TRBD1 few CASSSLGQGYEQYF TGTGCCAGCAGTTCCCTCGGACAGGGCTACGAGCAGTACTTC
TRBJ2-1 TRBV30 NA NA CAYGSDSNEQFF TGTGCCTACGGATCCGACAGCAATGAGCAGTTCTTC
TRBJ1-1 TRBV3-1 NA NA CASSQEIWTGNTEAFF TGTGCCAGCAGCCAAGAGATTTGGACGGGGAACACTGAAGCTTTCTTT
TRBJ2-1 TRBV13 NA NA CASSSWGSGYNEQFF TGTGCCAGCAGCTCGTGGGGTAGCGGCTACAATGAGCAGTTCTTC
TRBJ2-1 TRBV11-2 TRBD2 NA CASSSRLAGGEDEQFF TGTGCCAGCAGCTCAAGACTAGCGGGAGGGGAGGATGAGCAGTTCTTC
TRBJ2-2 TRBV7-9 NA NA CASSRDSDYTGELFF TGTGCCAGCAGCAGGGACTCTGATTATACCGGGGAGCTGTTTTTT
TRBJ1-1 TRBV20-1 NA NA CSASRWAFF TGCAGTGCTAGTCGTTGGGCTTTCTTT
TRBJ2-5 TRBV28 TRBD1 NA CASSLSLQGKETQYF TGTGCCAGCAGTTTATCCCTACAGGGGAAAGAGACCCAGTACTTC
TRBJ1-2 TRBV30 NA NA CAWSQGQGAGYTF TGTGCCTGGAGCCAGGGTCAAGGGGCTGGCTACACCTTC
TRBJ1-1 TRBV12-3/TRBV12-4 NA NA CASRLGGVTEAFF TGTGCCAGTAGACTCGGAGGGGTCACTGAAGCTTTCTTT
TRBJ1-1 TRBV30 TRBD1 NA CAWSDYRGPNTEAFF TGTGCCTGGAGTGATTACAGGGGACCGAACACTGAAGCTTTCTTT
TRBJ1-1 TRBV20-1 NA NA CSAITNTEAFF TGCAGTGCTATTACGAACACTGAAGCTTTCTTT
TRBJ1-1 TRBV4-2 NA NA CASSQEEGMNTEAFF TGTGCCAGCAGCCAAGAAGAAGGAATGAACACTGAAGCTTTCTTT
TRBJ2-5 TRBV4-1 NA NA CASSQGGNQETQYF TGCGCCAGCAGCCAAGGCGGGAACCAAGAGACCCAGTACTTC
TRBJ2-1 TRBV14 NA NA CASSQDRDLPEQFF TGTGCCAGCAGCCAAGATCGGGATTTACCTGAGCAGTTCTTC
TRBJ2-7 TRBV28 NA NA CASSSTGDPHYEQYF TGTGCCAGCAGTTCGACAGGAGACCCACACTACGAGCAGTACTTC
TRBJ2-7 TRBV6-5 NA NA CASSYSGVYEQYF TGTGCCAGCAGTTACTCGGGAGTCTACGAGCAGTACTTC
TRBJ2-1 TRBV5-6 NA NA CASSSDNNEQFF TGTGCCAGCAGCTCGGACAACAATGAGCAGTTCTTC
TRBJ2-5 TRBV10-3 NA NA CAISESGSRETQYF TGTGCCATCAGTGAGTCCGGGAGCCGAGAGACCCAGTACTTC
TRBJ2-7 TRBV7-9 TRBD2 NA CASSPRGAGKSYEQYF TGTGCCAGCAGCCCGCGGGGGGCAGGAAAGTCCTACGAGCAGTACTTC
TRBJ2-7 TRBV4-1 NA NA CASSQEHSLNYEQYF TGCGCCAGCAGCCAAGAACACAGCTTAAACTACGAGCAGTACTTC
TRBJ2-6 TRBV5-1 NA NA CASSSHRDDIMGGANVLTF TGCGCCAGCAGCTCCCACCGGGACGACATCATGGGGGGGGCCAACGTCCTGACTTTC
TRBJ1-1 TRBV27 NA once CASSLRRGGEAFF TGTGCCAGCAGTTTACGACGTGGTGGTGAAGCTTTCTTT
TRBJ2-3 TRBV9 TRBD1 NA CASSAGQGVTDTQYF TGTGCCAGCAGCGCAGGACAGGGGGTAACAGATACGCAGTATTTT